This record covers a single T cell receptor (beta chain). This clone was observed a single time. Its antigen is still unknown. No base quality information exists; no much larger clone differs at one position. The CDR3 contains 15 residues, cysteine and phenylalanine counted. Only CDR3 DNA is held: 45 bases, read in frame from base 1. V is cut back by 6 bases and J by 1 base, with 10 bases in the junction unmatched. The germline V gene supplies CDR1 SGHDT and CDR2 YYEEEE. The CDR3 regions of human TCRbeta chains were analyzed by immunosequencing. In the original analysis: TCRs in the repertoires were compared against a reference library of SARS-CoV-2-specific TCRs that had been generated with the MIRA antigen-specificity platform. Breadth was defined as the fraction of unique TCRs that were SARS-CoV-2-associated, and depth was defined as the fraction of total T cells that were SARS-CoV-2-associated. Each spike-specific TCR was assigned to its reactive spike region and to a CD4 or CD8 class using the MIRA data. Log10-transformed breadth and depth values were compared by one-way ANOVA with Sidak's multiple comparisons tests. TCRdb carries this immuneACCESS record with in-frame sequences only. Its versions omit some clonotypes, under half of them owing to an unresolved V gene in the studies checked, with the rest unexplained. The V and J calls and the clone size are those of that table, but D and trimming were determined from the DNA. A total of about 130,000 clones appear in this sample, roughly 93% of them only once. The top ten hold 6.6% of the sample.

The data were obtained in a study of T cell responses to AZD1222 COVID-19 vaccine (dated by TCRdb to about 2021). For context, the study as a whole: AZD1222 recipients whose second dose came at about 4 weeks and those whose second dose came at about 12 weeks were combined into one group, since spike-specific TCR depth and breadth did not differ between the two schedules. A total of 230 to 250 trial participants underwent TCR sequencing, of whom around 210 had received two doses of AZD1222 and roughly 26 had received two doses of the MenACWY control vaccine. Trial participants were enrolled into age subgroups of 18-55, 56-69 and 70-plus years, which contained around 150, 28 and 57 TCR-sequenced participants, respectively. Summary of the overall study and its limitations: Reportedly, almost half of the unique spike-specific TCRs recognized epitopes lying outside the regions that are mutated in the B.1.351 and B.1.1.7 variants. Vaccine-associated CD4 TCRs spanned the whole spike protein, with dominant responses in regions 160-218 and 743-854. In the small 56-69-year group, the increase in depth fell short of significance, most likely because of low power. No day 14 peak-response samples were available, so repertoires were characterized only after the peak T cell response. Most participants were white British and females outnumbered males, and the authors suggested that clonal diversity may have been underestimated. After two AZD1222 doses, both the breadth and the depth of spike-specific TCRs were significantly higher than at day 0 and than in MenACWY recipients. Conclusions about previously exposed vaccinees are limited, since just six AZD1222 recipients were seropositive for SARS-CoV-2 at baseline.

This specimen's time point label, interpreted: baseline before first vaccination. The vaccinee samples were drawn from two UK trials, COV001 and COV002, one of which was a single-blind randomized controlled phase 2/3 trial testing AZD1222 (ChAdOx1 nCoV-19) in healthy adults. For TCRbeta chain sequencing, PBMC samples were collected from trial participants at day 0 and at day 28 after the second dose. The chain links TRBV5-6 with TRBJ2-7, and 7 junction bases match TRBD2. The sample here was peripheral blood, taken on day 0 of AZD1222 vaccination. The TCR sequence derives from an adult in good health. In nucleotide form, the sequence is TGTGCCAGCATCCCTGCTAGCGGAGCTTCCTACGAGCAGTACTTC. The translation is CASIPASGASYEQYF.